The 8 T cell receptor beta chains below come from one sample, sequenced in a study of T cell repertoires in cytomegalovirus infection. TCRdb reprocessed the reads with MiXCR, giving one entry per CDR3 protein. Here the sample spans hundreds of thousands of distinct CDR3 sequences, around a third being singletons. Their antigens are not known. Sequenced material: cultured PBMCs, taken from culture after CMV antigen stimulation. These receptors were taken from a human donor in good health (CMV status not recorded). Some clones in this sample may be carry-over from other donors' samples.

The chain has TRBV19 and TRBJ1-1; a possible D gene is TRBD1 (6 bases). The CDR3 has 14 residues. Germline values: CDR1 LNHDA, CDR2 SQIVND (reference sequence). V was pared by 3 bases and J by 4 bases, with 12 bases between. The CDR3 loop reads CASSMNGGLTEAFF. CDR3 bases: TGTGCCAGTAGTATGAACGGGGGGCTCACTGAAGCTTTCTTT.

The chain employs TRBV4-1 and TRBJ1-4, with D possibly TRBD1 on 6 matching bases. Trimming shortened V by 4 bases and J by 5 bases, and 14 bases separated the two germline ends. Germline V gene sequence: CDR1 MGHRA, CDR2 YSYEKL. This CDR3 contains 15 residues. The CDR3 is CASSRTGQKNEKLFF. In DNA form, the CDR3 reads TGCGCCAGCAGCCGGACTGGACAGAAGAATGAAAAACTGTTTTTT.

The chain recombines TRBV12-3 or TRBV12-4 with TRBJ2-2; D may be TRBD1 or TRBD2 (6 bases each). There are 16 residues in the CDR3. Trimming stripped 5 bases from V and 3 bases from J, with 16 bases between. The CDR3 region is CASSRERGVHTGELFF. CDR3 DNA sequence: TGTGCCAGCAGTCGAGAAAGGGGGGTCCACACCGGGGAGCTGTTTTTT.

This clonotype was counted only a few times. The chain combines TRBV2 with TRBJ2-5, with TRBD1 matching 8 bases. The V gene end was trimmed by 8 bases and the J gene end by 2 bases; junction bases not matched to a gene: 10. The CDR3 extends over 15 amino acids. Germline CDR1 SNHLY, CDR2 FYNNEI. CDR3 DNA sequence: TGTGCCAGCCCCTCAGGGACAGGCCAACAAGAGACCCAGTACTTC. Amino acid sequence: CASPSGTGQQETQYF.

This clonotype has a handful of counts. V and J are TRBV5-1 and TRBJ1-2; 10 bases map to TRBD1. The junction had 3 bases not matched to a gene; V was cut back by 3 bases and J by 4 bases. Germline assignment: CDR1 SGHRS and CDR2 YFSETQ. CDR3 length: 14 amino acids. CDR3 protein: CASSSTGGIYGYTF. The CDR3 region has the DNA TGCGCCAGCAGCTCGACAGGGGGCATCTATGGCTACACCTTC.

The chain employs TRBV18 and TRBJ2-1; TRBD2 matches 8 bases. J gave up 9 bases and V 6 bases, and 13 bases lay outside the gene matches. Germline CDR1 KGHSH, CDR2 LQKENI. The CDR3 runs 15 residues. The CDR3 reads CASSEGLAGDAEQFF. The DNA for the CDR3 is TGTGCCAGCTCCGAAGGACTAGCAGGGGATGCTGAGCAGTTCTTC.

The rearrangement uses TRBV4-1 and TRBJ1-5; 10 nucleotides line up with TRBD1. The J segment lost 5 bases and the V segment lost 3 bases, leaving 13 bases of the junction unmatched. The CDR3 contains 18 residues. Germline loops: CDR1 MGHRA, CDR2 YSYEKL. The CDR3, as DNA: TGCGCCAGCAGCCAGTACGCCGACAGGGGGCTAAGGGATCAGCCCCAGCATTTT. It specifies CASSQYADRGLRDQPQHF.

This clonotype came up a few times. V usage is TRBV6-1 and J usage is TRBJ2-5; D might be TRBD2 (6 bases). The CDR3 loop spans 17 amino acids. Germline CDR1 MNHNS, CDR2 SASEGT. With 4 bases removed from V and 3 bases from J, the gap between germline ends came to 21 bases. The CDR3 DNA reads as TGTGCCAGCAGTGTACGTCGGGGTAGCGGAATGAAAGAGACCCAGTACTTC. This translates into CASSVRRGSGMKETQYF.